Described below is a single TCR beta chain sequence and its context. As yet, its antigen is unknown. TCRdb's table, derived via immunoSEQ multiplex PCR, lists solely in-frame clones and lacks some. The profile shows tens of thousands of clones, over 60% of them singletons. This sample is part of a study of CD4 T cells in relation to SARS-CoV-2 and coronaviruses. About the research overall: TCR beta CDR3s were sequenced after 10-day antigen culture of PBMCs. Controls used an HIV-1 Nef peptide pool or no peptide.

Unexposed donor CD4+ T cells date from about 2011-2019, before the COVID-19 pandemic. After around nine days of culture, CD4+ T cells were isolated. PBMCs were plated at about 2 million per well in IL-2-containing medium. The ends lost 2 bases at V and 0 bases at J; junction bases unmatched: 2. The V gene's germline CDR1 is MNHEY and CDR2 SVGAGI. This CDR3 has 16 amino acids. The specimen was CD4+ T cells from PBMCs, cultured in vitro. This chain links TRBV6-5 with TRBJ1-3; 9 nucleotides align to TRBD1. This clonotype was sampled from a human donor in good health. CDR3 bases: TGTGCCAGCAGTTACGGGACAGGGAGCTCTGGAAACACCATATATTTT. This encodes CASSYGTGSSGNTIYF.